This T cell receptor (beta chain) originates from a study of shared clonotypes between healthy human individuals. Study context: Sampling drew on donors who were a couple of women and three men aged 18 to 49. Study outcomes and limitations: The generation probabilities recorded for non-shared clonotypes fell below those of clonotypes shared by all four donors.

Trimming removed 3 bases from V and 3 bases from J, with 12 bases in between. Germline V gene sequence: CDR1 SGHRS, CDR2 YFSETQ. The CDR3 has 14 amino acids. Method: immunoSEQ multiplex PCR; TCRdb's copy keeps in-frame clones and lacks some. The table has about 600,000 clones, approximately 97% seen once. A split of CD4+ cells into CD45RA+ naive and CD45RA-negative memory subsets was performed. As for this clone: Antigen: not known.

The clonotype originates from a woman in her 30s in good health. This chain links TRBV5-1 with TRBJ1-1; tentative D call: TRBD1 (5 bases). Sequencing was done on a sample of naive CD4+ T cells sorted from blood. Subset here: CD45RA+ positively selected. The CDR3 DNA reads TGCGCCAGCAGCTCCGGGACGGAGCACACTGAAGCTTTCTTT. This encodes CASSSGTEHTEAFF.